Presented here are 15 T cell receptor beta chains from one specimen sequenced in a study of blood T cell repertoires in COVID-19. Generated by immunoSEQ multiplex PCR, the TCRdb table keeps only in-frame clones and is missing some. The sample contains fewer than 250,000 clones, about 87% of which appear only once. The sequencing input was PBMCs or T cells enriched from blood (not recorded which). Source of these receptors: a woman aged 25 to 45 with acute COVID-19.

V is TRBV5-1 and J is TRBJ2-1; 7 bases match TRBD2. V dropped 2 bases and J dropped 3; count of bases not matched to a gene: 5. Germline loops: CDR1 SGHRS, CDR2 YFSETQ. The CDR3 sequence is 15 residues long. The CDR3 region is CASSFSVAGYNEQFF. The CDR3 region has the DNA TGCGCCAGCAGCTTCTCGGTAGCGGGCTACAATGAGCAGTTCTTC.

This clone was recorded only once. The CDR3 protein is CASSFIAGGFTDTQYF. CDR3 DNA sequence: TGTGCCAGCAGCTTCATAGCGGGGGGGTTCACAGATACGCAGTATTTT. The chain uses TRBV7-2 and TRBJ2-3, with 11 bases matching TRBD2. The CDR3 is made up of 16 amino acids. The germline gives CDR1 SGHTA, CDR2 FQGNSA. V shed 3 bases, J shed 2 bases, and the junction held 4 bases outside the gene matches.

The genes are TRBV6-5 and TRBJ1-5, with TRBD1 identical over 10 bases. The CDR3 consists of 15 residues. Germline V gene sequence: CDR1 MNHEY, CDR2 SVGAGI. V shed 6 bases, J shed 0 bases, and the junction held 2 bases outside the gene matches. The CDR3 nucleotides read TGTGCCAGCAGAAGACAGGGGGCTAGCAATCAGCCCCAGCATTTT. Translation: CASRRQGASNQPQHF.

The rearrangement links TRBV6-2 or TRBV6-3 to TRBJ2-7; the match to TRBD1 covers 8 bases. The CDR3 totals 13 residues. V trimming: 4 bases; J trimming: 6 bases; junction bases outside the gene matches: 5. CDR1 and CDR2 from the germline V gene are MNHEY and SVGEGT. The CDR3 DNA follows: TGTGCCAGCAGTTTCCGGACAGGGTTCGAGCAGTACTTC. This encodes CASSFRTGFEQYF.

This chain links TRBV24-1 with TRBJ2-1; tentatively, D is TRBD2 (6 bases). V lost 4 bases, J lost 7 bases, and 16 bases lay in between. This CDR3 spans 15 amino acids. Germline assignment: CDR1 KGHDR and CDR2 SFDVKD. The CDR3 coding sequence is TGTGCCACCAGTGAGGGGGGTTGGAGTGGAAATGAGCAGTTCTTC. Its protein is CATSEGGWSGNEQFF.

The chain couples TRBV6-4 to TRBJ1-2, with D hard to call. V gave up 9 bases and J gave up 0 bases, with 17 bases separating them. CDR3 size: 15 residues. Germline V gene lookup returns CDR1 MRHNA and CDR2 SNTAGT. This CDR3 is CARPPPRVPNYGYTF. CDR3 DNA: TGTGCCAGGCCACCCCCGCGGGTTCCTAACTATGGCTACACCTTC.

The chain recombines TRBV5-1 with TRBJ1-1, with TRBD1 as a possible D gene (6 bases). CDR1 SGHRS and CDR2 YFSETQ come from the germline V gene. Deletions cut 1 base from V and 4 bases from J, with 14 bases between. CDR3 length equals 15 residues. The CDR3 is CASSLNQQGRTEAFF. DNA of the CDR3: TGCGCCAGCAGCTTGAACCAACAGGGTCGCACTGAAGCTTTCTTT. The full variable domain, with the rest looked up from reference TRBV5-1 and TRBJ1-1, is KAGVTQTPRYLIKTRGQQVTLSCSPISGHRSVSWYQQTPGQGLQFLFEYFSETQRNKGNFPGRFSGRQFSNSRSEMNVSTLELGDSALYLCASSLNQQGRTEAFFGQGTRLTVV.

DNA of the CDR3: TGTGCCAGTAGTACTGGACAGGCGATCACCGGGGAGCTGTTTTTT. Its translation: CASSTGQAITGELFF. The chain joins TRBV19 to TRBJ2-2; 7 nucleotides agree with TRBD1. J lost 4 bases, V lost 4 bases, and 6 bases had no gene match. The CDR3 is made up of 15 amino acids. CDR1 is LNHDA and CDR2 is SQIVND in the germline V gene (reference sequence).

The CDR3 loop is CASSPRGANTEAFF. In nucleotides, the CDR3 is TGTGCCAGCAGCCCTCGGGGAGCGAACACTGAAGCTTTCTTT. The chain joins TRBV3-1 (or the pseudogene TRBV3-2) to TRBJ1-1, with D uncertain. The germline CDR1 and CDR2 sequences are LGHDT and YNNKEL (reference sequence). This CDR3 spans 14 amino acids. The V and J ends lost 4 bases and 1 base respectively, with 10 bases between them.

The rearrangement uses TRBV10-3 and TRBJ1-1; no reliable D call. Germline CDR1 reads ENHRY; CDR2 reads SYGVKD. The CDR3 totals 15 residues. Trimming stripped 0 bases from V and 1 base from J, with 9 bases between. The CDR3 sequence: CAISESPTTNTEAFF. CDR3 nucleotide sequence: TGTGCCATCAGTGAGTCCCCAACAACGAACACTGAAGCTTTCTTT.

The V and J genes are TRBV7-9 and TRBJ1-2; D possibly corresponds to TRBD1 (6 bases). Looked up from germline, CDR1 is SEHNR and CDR2 is FQNEAQ (reference sequence). V was cut by 4 bases and J by 4 bases, with 16 bases left in between. The length of the CDR3 is 15 residues. CDR3 DNA sequence: TGTGCCAGCAGCTCCACCGGGGGGCCGGGCTATGGCTACACCTTC. Translation gives CASSSTGGPGYGYTF.

This rearrangement joins TRBV18 to TRBJ2-5, with TRBD1 matching over 8 bases. CDR3 length: 15 residues. In germline, CDR1 is KGHSH, CDR2 LQKENI. Losses at the gene ends were 6 bases for V and 7 bases for J; bases not matched to a gene: 13. As DNA, the CDR3 is TGTGCCAGCTCCACCTACGACAGGGGCCCTGGGACCCAGTACTTC. Protein product: CASSTYDRGPGTQYF.

This chain uses TRBV19 with TRBJ1-1; 8 nucleotides line up with TRBD1. The germline V gene encodes CDR1 LNHDA and CDR2 SQIVND (reference sequence). This CDR3 has 16 residues. V trimming: 4 bases; J trimming: 5 bases; junction bases outside the gene matches: 12. CDR3 amino acids: CASSTLSAGGSTEAFF. CDR3 coding DNA: TGTGCCAGTAGTACCCTCTCGGCAGGGGGCTCGACTGAAGCTTTCTTT.

This sequence joins TRBV6-1 and TRBJ2-7; D perhaps matches TRBD1 (6 bases). Deletions cut 6 bases from V and 3 bases from J, with 9 bases between. The CDR3 is made up of 12 amino acids. Germline V gene lookup returns CDR1 MNHNS and CDR2 SASEGT. The CDR3 region is CASRSRGYEQYF. The CDR3 bases are TGTGCCAGCAGAAGCAGGGGCTACGAGCAGTACTTC.

This clone appeared once. The gene calls are TRBV7-6 and TRBJ2-5; 10 positions agree with TRBD2. Germline V gene sequence: CDR1 SGHVS, CDR2 FNYEAQ. With 5 bases clipped from V and 4 bases from J, the junction kept 13 bases outside the gene matches. The CDR3 length is 17 residues. The CDR3 protein is CASSTPRSGGAIETQYF. For the CDR3, the DNA is TGTGCCAGCAGCACCCCGCGCAGCGGGGGGGCTATAGAGACCCAGTACTTC. The entire variable domain, with the rest obtained from reference TRBV7-6 and TRBJ2-5, is as follows: GAGVSQSPRYKVTKRGQDVALRCDPISGHVSLYWYRQALGQGPEFLTYFNYEAQQDKSGLPNDRFSAERPEGSISTLTIQRTEQRDSAMYRCASSTPRSGGAIETQYFGPGTRLLVL.